This TCR beta chain was retrieved from a study of blood T cell repertoires in COVID-19. Some clones are missing from TCRdb's copy, which holds only in-frame ones; the method was immunoSEQ multiplex PCR. This table holds about 240,000 clones, about 90% found once. Between the trimmed V and J ends, which lost 2 bases and 5 bases, there was a span of 15 bases. The length of the CDR3 is 14 residues. Per germline, CDR1 GTSNPN and CDR2 SVGIG (reference sequence). The chain recombines TRBV30 with TRBJ2-5; maybe TRBD2 (7 bases). The TCR comes from a woman between 40 and 50 years old with acute COVID-19. The sample comprised PBMCs or T cells enriched from blood (not recorded which). The CDR3 region has the DNA TGTGCCTGGAGTCCCGGGGGGCGCGGGGAGACCCAGTACTTC. Its protein is CAWSPGGRGETQYF.